This T cell receptor beta chain was obtained from a study of post-analysis software for immune sequencing data. Study details: Relapsing-remitting, secondary progressive and progressive-relapsing forms made up the multiple sclerosis disease courses. Whole-study findings and limits: The study found TRBV5-6, TRBV5-1 and TRBV20-1 among several TRBV segments more frequent in patients than controls. Batch-mates among the samples co-clustered strongly by F measure. Comparison with controls showed significantly lower normalized Chao1 diversity in multiple sclerosis patients.

The CDR3 has 17 amino acids. V was clipped by 2 bases and J by 1 base, with 15 bases between them. The germline CDR1 and CDR2 sequences are MDHEN and SYDVKM. This clonotype was seen once. Antigen specificity is unknown. Each TCR beta cDNA library carried unique molecular identifiers. TCRdb called the PCR reads again in MiXCR, with one record for every CDR3 protein. In the table there are over 700,000 distinct CDR3 sequences, roughly 27% of which are singletons. The clonotype was recovered from a girl aged 10 to 17 with multiple sclerosis. Sequencing was done on a sample of blood. The V gene is TRBV28, the J gene TRBJ1-5; no firm D call. For the CDR3, the DNA is TGTGCCAGCAGTTTACCCTCGGCCACAATAAGCAATCAGCCCCAGCATTTT. Translation: CASSLPSATISNQPQHF.